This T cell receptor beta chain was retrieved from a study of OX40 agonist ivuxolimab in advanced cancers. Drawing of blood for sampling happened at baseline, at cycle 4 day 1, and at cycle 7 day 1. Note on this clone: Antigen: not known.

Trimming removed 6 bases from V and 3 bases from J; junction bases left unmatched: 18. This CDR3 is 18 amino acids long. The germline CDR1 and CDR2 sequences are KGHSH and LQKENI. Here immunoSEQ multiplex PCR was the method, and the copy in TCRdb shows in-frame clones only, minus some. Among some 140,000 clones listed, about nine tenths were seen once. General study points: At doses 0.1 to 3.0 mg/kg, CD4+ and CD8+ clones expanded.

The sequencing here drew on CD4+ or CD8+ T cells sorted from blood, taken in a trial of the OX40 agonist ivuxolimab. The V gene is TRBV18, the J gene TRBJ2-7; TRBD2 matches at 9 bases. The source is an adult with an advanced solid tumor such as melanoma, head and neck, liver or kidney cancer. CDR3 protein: CASSYPRIAGGSGYEQYF. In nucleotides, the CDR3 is TGTGCCAGCTCGTACCCTCGAATTGCGGGAGGGTCGGGCTACGAGCAGTACTTC.